This T cell receptor beta chain was found in a study of human T cells and chemical hapten exposure. Overall study: Diphenylcyclopropenone was administered weekly to the scalp of patients throughout the approximately 25-week study. There were per-sample TCR yield variations, arising mainly from small pooled library volume differences.

Whole-study findings and limits: No shift was seen in TCRs above 1 in 1000 frequency with DPC sensitization.

Described time point: patch test 1, 2 weeks after DPC sensitization. Treatment described: therapeutic diphenylcyclopropenone sensitization with weekly scalp DPC. Using its own MiXCR run on the RACE reads, TCRdb lists one record per CDR3 protein. This sample has roughly 200,000 distinct CDR3 sequences, with about a fifth found just once. Comments on this clonotype: Its matching antigen is unknown.

CDR3 length equals 18 residues. With V trimmed by 1 base and J by 0 bases, 8 bases remained unmatched. Germline assignment: CDR1 LGHDT and CDR2 YNNKEL (reference sequence). Source: whole blood, taken in connection with sensitization to the hapten diphenylcyclopropenone (DPC). The clonotype comes from a woman aged 50 to 65 with alopecia areata. Some clones in this sample may be carry-over from other donors' samples. V is TRBV3-1 and J is TRBJ2-3; 9 bases match TRBD2. The CDR3 DNA sequence: TGTGCCAGCAGCCAAGTCGGGGGGACTAGCAGGAGCACAGATACGCAGTATTTT. This sequence encodes CASSQVGGTSRSTDTQYF.